What follows are 4 T cell receptor beta chains derived from one specimen sequenced in a study of PD-1 blockade in classical Hodgkin lymphoma. There was relapse after autologous stem cell transplantation in every patient, and there was variation in brentuximab vedotin exposure. Thawed PBMCs underwent magnetic negative selection to yield purified CD4+ T cells. Repertoires were generated with immunoSEQ multiplex PCR, while TCRdb's copy carries only in-frame clones and drops some. Of about 29,000 clones in the sample, around 86% were seen once. Sequenced here: CD4+ T cells from blood, sampled at baseline. The receptors were sampled from a human donor with classical Hodgkin lymphoma.

The J gene is TRBJ1-1, the V gene TRBV5-5; 10 nucleotides align to TRBD1. The length of the CDR3 is 14 residues. The germline gives CDR1 SGHKS, CDR2 YYEKEE (reference sequence). V shed 4 bases, J shed 6 bases, and the junction held 6 bases outside the gene matches. The CDR3 coding sequence is TGTGCCAGCAGCCACAGGACAGGGGGGGCTGAAGCTTTCTTT. As protein: CASSHRTGGAEAFF.

The chain carries TRBV6-1 and TRBJ2-7; D not resolved. The length of the CDR3 is 13 residues. V dropped 5 bases and J dropped 2 bases, with 10 bases sitting between them. CDR1 and CDR2 from the germline V gene are MNHNS and SASEGT. The CDR3 loop is CASSRPSTYEQYF. CDR3 bases: TGTGCCAGCAGTCGACCGTCCACCTACGAGCAGTACTTC.

The chain couples TRBV5-1 to TRBJ2-5; 7 bases align to TRBD1. CDR3 size: 13 residues. V was pared by 4 bases and J by 3 bases, with 3 bases of the junction left unmatched. Germline V CDR1 and CDR2: SGHRS, YFSETQ. As DNA, the CDR3 is TGCGCCAGCAGCCTCGGGACAGAAGAGACCCAGTACTTC. Translating gives CASSLGTEETQYF.

This rearrangement joins TRBV5-6 to TRBJ1-2; a possible D gene is TRBD1 (5 bases). V lost 4 bases and J lost 2, with 15 bases in between. The CDR3 spans 15 residues. The germline CDR1 and CDR2 sequences are SGHDT and YYEEEE. CDR3 DNA: TGTGCCAGCAGCCGGGACCTCTCTCCCAACTATGGCTACACCTTC. Translated: CASSRDLSPNYGYTF.